This TCR beta chain is drawn from a study of cytomegalovirus exposure and HLA in healthy donors (dated by TCRdb to 2017 to 2019). Turning to the overall study: According to a later analysis, one platform produced both the roughly 120 validation repertoires and the roughly 660 repertoires of the first cohort. The study aimed to test whether cataloging public T cell receptors could reveal signatures of past pathogen exposure. A separate validation cohort of 100 to 150 different subjects was used in addition to the roughly 670-subject first cohort. To predict cytomegalovirus infection status, the study combined high-throughput TCR immunosequencing, statistical association of individual TCRs with disease status, and machine learning. Overall results and qualifications from the work: The validation cohort had no HLA typing available for a later analysis, so co-occurrence within that cohort was assessed over all 120 or so repertoires. It was suggested by the authors that the approach could potentially be generalized to other disease states and immunological phenotypes. In vitro tests confirmed that a few of the cytomegalovirus-associated TCR beta chains recognize cytomegalovirus antigens. Most TCR sequences were observed very rarely across donors, whereas some public TCRs were present in many individuals. Cytomegalovirus status was reported to be diagnosed by the classifier with high specificity and sensitivity in both the original and validation cohorts. Of the cluster scores, 85% to 95% were above 0 in a later analysis, which found that TCRs clustered in the first cohort also tended to co-occur in the 120 or so validation repertoires. The study listed 150 to 200 TCR beta chains as associated with cytomegalovirus.

Libraries came from the immunoSEQ multiplex PCR assay. Concerning the study's data processing: A statistical classification framework was developed to diagnose cytomegalovirus status using the catalog of TCR beta chain sequences. As stored in TCRdb, this immuneACCESS dataset retains in-frame rearrangements with V and J assigned. A fraction of the clones does not appear; measured against another copy, unresolved V genes explain less than half of the discrepancy, and the remainder lacks a known reason. For V, J and clone size, that table is used; D and trimming come from the DNA. The sample table shows just over 65,000 clones, and 95% to 97% are seen once. Together, the top ten hold around 1.5% of the sample. Concerning this clone itself: Its recognized antigen is unknown. Base qualities are not at hand, and no much larger clone is one base apart.

The CDR3 starts with the cysteine, ends with the phenylalanine, and has 16 residues. Of all the DNA, just the CDR3 is kept, 48 bases in frame from base 1. V ends up 2 bases short and J 3 bases short, with an unmatched junction base count of 8. Taken from the germline V gene, the CDR1 and CDR2 loops are ENHRY and SYGVKD. Donors formed part of the validation cohort, which comprised 120 subjects and was distinct from the first cohort of under 750 subjects. The sequence was obtained from a woman aged 18-29 years in good health and CMV-seropositive. The chain couples TRBV10-3 to TRBJ2-5, and TRBD1 aligns with 8 junction nucleotides. The sample comprised PBMCs. In nucleotides, the sequence is TGTGCCATCAGTGAGCCGGCGACAGGGGAGGAAGAGACCCAGTACTTC. This encodes CAISEPATGEEETQYF.